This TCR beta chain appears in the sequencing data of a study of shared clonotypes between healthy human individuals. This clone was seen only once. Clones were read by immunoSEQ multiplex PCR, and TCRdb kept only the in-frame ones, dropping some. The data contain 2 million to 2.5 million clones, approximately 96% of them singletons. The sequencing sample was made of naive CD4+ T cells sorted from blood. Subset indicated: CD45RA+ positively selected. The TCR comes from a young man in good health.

CDR3 nucleotide sequence: TGTGCCAGCAGTGAAGGTTACGGGCCCTACGAGCAGTACTTC. This codes for CASSEGYGPYEQYF. The chain carries TRBV6-1 and TRBJ2-7, with D unresolved. The CDR3 runs 14 residues. V gave up 1 base and J gave up 2 bases, with 9 bases separating them. Germline CDR1 reads MNHNS; CDR2 reads SASEGT.